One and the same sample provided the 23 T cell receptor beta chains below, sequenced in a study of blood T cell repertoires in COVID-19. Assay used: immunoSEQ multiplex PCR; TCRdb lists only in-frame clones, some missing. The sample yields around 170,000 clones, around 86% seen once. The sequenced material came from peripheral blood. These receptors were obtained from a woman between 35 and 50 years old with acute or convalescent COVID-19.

CDR3 region: CASSFTGVARQPQHF. The CDR3, as DNA: TGTGCCAGCAGTTTCACGGGGGTGGCTCGTCAGCCCCAGCATTTT. The chain uses TRBV28 and TRBJ1-5, with a tentative D call TRBD1 (5 bases). CDR3 length: 15 residues. CDR1 MDHEN and CDR2 SYDVKM come from the germline V gene. V was pared by 3 bases and J by 6 bases, with 15 bases between.

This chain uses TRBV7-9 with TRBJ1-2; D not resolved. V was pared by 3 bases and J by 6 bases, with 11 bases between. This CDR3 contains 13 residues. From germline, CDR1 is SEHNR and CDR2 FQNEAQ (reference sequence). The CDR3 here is CASSLGERDGYTF. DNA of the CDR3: TGTGCCAGCAGCTTGGGAGAAAGGGATGGCTACACCTTC. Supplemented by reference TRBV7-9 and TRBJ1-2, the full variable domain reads DTGVSQNPRHKITKRGQNVTFRCDPISEHNRLYWYRQTLGQGPEFLTYFQNEAQLEKSRLLSDRFSAERPKGSFSTLEIQRTEQGDSAMYLCASSLGERDGYTFGSGTRLTVV.

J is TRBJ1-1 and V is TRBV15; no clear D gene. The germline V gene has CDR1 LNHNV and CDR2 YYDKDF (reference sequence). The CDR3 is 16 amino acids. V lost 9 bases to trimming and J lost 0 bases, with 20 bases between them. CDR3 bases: TGTGCCACTGGCCGAGACTACCCGCGGGTGAACACTGAAGCTTTCTTT. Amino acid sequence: CATGRDYPRVNTEAFF. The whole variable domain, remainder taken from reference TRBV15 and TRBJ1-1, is DAMVIQNPRYQVTQFGKPVTLSCSQTLNHNVMYWYQQKSSQAPKLLFHYYDKDFNNEADTPDNFQSRRPNTSFCFLDIRSPGLGDTAMYLCATGRDYPRVNTEAFFGQGTRLTVV.

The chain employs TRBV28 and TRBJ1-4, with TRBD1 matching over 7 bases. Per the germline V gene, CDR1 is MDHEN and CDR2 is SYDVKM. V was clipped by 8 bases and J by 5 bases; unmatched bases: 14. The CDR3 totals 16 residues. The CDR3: CASSSIRDSLNEKLFF. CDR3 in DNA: TGTGCCAGCTCCTCCATCCGGGACAGCTTAAATGAAAAACTGTTTTTT.

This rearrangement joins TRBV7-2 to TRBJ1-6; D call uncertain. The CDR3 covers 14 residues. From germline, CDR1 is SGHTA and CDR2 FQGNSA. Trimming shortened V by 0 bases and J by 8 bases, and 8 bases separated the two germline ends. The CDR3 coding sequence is TGTGCCAGCAGCTTAGCCCGGAGAGATTCACCCCTCCACTTT. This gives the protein CASSLARRDSPLHF.

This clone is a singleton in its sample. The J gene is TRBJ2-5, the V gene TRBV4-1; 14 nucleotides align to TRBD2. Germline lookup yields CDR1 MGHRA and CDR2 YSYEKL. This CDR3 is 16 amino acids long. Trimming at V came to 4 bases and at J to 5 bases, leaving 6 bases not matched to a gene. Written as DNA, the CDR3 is TGCGCCAGCAGCCCGGGACTAGCGGGAGTCGGGGAGACCCAGTACTTC. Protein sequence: CASSPGLAGVGETQYF.

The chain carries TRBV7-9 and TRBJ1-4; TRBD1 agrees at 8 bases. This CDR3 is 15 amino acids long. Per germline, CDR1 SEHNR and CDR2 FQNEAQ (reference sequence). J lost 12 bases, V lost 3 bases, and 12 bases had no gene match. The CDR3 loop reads CASSFLQGAPRELFF. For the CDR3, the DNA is TGTGCCAGCAGCTTTTTGCAGGGGGCCCCCAGGGAACTGTTTTTT.

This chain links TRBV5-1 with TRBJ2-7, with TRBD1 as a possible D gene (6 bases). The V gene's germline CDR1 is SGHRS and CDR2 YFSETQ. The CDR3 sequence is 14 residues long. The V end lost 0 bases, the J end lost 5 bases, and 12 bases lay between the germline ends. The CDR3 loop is CASSLVEGVHEQYF. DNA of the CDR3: TGCGCCAGCAGCTTGGTTGAGGGGGTTCACGAGCAGTACTTC.

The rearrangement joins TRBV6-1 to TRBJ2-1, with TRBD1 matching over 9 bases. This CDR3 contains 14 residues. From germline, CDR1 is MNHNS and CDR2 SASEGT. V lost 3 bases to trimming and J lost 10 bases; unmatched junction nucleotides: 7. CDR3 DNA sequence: TGTGCCAGCAGTGACGGGACAGGGTACAGGGAGCAGTTCTTC. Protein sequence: CASSDGTGYREQFF.

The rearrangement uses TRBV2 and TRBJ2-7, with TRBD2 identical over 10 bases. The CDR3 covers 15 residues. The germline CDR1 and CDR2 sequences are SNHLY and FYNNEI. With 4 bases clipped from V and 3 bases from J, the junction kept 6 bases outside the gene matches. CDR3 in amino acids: CASSGLAGAVYEQYF. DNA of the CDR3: TGTGCCAGCAGTGGGCTAGCGGGAGCGGTCTACGAGCAGTACTTC.

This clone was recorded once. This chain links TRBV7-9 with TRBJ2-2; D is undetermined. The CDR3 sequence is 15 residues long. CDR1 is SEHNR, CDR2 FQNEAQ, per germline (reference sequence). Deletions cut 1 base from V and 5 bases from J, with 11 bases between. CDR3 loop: CASSLVNSLTGELFF. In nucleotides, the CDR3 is TGTGCCAGCAGCTTAGTAAACAGTCTGACCGGGGAGCTGTTTTTT. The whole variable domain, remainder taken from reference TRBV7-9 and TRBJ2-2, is DTGVSQNPRHKITKRGQNVTFRCDPISEHNRLYWYRQTLGQGPEFLTYFQNEAQLEKSRLLSDRFSAERPKGSFSTLEIQRTEQGDSAMYLCASSLVNSLTGELFFGEGSRLTVL.

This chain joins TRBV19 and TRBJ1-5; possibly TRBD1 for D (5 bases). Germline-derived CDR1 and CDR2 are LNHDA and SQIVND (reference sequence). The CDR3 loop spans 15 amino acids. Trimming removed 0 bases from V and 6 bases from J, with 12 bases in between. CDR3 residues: CASSIDQGYGQPQHF. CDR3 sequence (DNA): TGTGCCAGTAGTATAGACCAGGGTTATGGTCAGCCCCAGCATTTT.

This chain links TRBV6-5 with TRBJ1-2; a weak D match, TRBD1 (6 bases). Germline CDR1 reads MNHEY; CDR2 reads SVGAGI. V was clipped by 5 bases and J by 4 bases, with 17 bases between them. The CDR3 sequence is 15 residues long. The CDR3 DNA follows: TGTGCCAGCAGTCTGACAGGCCCCCAACTCTATGGCTACACCTTC. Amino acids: CASSLTGPQLYGYTF.

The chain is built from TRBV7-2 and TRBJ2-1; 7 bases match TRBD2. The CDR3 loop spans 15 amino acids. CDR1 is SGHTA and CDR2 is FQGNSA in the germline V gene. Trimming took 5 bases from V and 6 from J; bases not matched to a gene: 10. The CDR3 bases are TGTGCCAGCAGCCGGCGGCGGGAGACCCTCAATGAGCAGTTCTTC. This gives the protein CASSRRRETLNEQFF.

In nucleotides, the CDR3 is TGTGCCAGCAGCTCCCCGGTGGAGTATAGGAACACCGGGGAGCTGTTTTTT. Protein sequence: CASSSPVEYRNTGELFF. This rearrangement joins TRBV7-6 to TRBJ2-2, with D hard to call. Germline values: CDR1 SGHVS, CDR2 FNYEAQ. Trimming took off 4 bases at V and 1 base at J, with 16 bases between the two ends. The CDR3 length is 17 residues.

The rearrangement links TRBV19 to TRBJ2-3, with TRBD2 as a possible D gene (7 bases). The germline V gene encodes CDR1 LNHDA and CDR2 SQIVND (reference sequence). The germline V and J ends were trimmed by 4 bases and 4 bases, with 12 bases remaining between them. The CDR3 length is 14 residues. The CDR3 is CASSSGGGADTQYF. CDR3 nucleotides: TGTGCCAGTAGTAGCGGGGGCGGAGCAGATACGCAGTATTTT. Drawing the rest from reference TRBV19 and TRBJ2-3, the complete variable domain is DGGITQSPKYLFRKEGQNVTLSCEQNLNHDAMYWYRQDPGQGLRLIYYSQIVNDFQKGDIAEGYSVSREKKESFPLTVTSAQKNPTAFYLCASSSGGGADTQYFGPGTRLTVL.

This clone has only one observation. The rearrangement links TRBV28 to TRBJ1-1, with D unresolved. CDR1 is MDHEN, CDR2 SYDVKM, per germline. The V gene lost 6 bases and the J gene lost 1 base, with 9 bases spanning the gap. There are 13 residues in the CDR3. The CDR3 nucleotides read TGTGCCAGCAGAGTATCAGGGAACACTGAAGCTTTCTTT. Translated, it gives CASRVSGNTEAFF.

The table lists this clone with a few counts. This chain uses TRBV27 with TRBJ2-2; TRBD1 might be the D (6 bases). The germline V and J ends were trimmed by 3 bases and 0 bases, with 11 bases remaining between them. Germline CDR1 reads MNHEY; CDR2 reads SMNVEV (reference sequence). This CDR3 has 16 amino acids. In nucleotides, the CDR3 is TGTGCCAGCAGTTTCTGGGGGCAGGCGAACACCGGGGAGCTGTTTTTT. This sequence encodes CASSFWGQANTGELFF.

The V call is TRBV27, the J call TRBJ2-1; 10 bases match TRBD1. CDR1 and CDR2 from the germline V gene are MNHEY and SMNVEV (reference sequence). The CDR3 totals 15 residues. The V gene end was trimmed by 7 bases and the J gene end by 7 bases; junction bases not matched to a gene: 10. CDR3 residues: CASTLGWTGGNEQFF. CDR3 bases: TGTGCCAGCACCCTAGGATGGACAGGGGGGAATGAGCAGTTCTTC.

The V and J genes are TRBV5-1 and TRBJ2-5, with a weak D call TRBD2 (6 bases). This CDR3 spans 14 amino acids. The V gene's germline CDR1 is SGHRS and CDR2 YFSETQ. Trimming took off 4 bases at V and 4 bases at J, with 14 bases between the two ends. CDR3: CASSRSGVGETQYF. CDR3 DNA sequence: TGCGCCAGCAGCAGGTCGGGGGTCGGAGAGACCCAGTACTTC.

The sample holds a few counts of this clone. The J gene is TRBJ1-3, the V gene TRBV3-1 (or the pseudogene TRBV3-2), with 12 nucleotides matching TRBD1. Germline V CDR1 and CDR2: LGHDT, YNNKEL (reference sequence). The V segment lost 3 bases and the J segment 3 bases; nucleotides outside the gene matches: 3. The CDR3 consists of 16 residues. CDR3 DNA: TGTGCCAGCAGCCAGGGACAGGGGGCGGATGGAAACACCATATATTTT. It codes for CASSQGQGADGNTIYF.

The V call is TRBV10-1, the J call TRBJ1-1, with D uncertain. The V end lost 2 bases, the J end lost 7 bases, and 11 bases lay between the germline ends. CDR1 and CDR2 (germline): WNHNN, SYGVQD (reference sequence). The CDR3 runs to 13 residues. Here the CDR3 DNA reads TGCGCCAGCAGTGAGGCTAGGCTGAGTGAAGCTTTCTTT. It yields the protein CASSEARLSEAFF.

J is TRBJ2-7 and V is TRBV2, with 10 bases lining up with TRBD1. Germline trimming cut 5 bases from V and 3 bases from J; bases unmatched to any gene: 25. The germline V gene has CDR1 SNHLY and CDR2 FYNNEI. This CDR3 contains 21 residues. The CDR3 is CASSPPGTGDHIALRLYEQYF. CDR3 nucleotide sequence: TGTGCCAGCAGTCCCCCCGGGACAGGGGACCACATAGCGTTGAGGCTCTACGAGCAGTACTTC.